Below, 13 T cell receptor beta chains from the same sample are listed, as sequenced in a study of blood T cell repertoires in COVID-19. Here immunoSEQ multiplex PCR was the method, and the copy in TCRdb shows in-frame clones only, minus some. The repertoire holds about 130,000 clones, 65% to 90% seen once, with roughly 6.7% in the top ten. The sample was peripheral blood. These TCRs come from a man of 80 years or more with active or convalescent COVID-19.

The V and J genes are TRBV5-1 and TRBJ1-4; 9 nucleotides line up with TRBD1. The V and J ends lost 4 bases and 6 bases, in that order; junction bases with no gene match: 7. Germline V CDR1 and CDR2: SGHRS, YFSETQ. This CDR3 is built from 15 residues. The CDR3 DNA sequence: TGCGCCAGCAGCCAATACAGGGGGCAGGATGAAAAACTGTTTTTT. Protein sequence: CASSQYRGQDEKLFF.

The chain uses TRBV5-1 and TRBJ2-7, with 7 positions matching TRBD2. The CDR3 length is 13 residues. The V and J ends lost 3 bases and 6 bases, in that order; junction bases with no gene match: 6. Germline-derived CDR1 and CDR2 are SGHRS and YFSETQ. CDR3 DNA sequence: TGCGCCAGCAGCTCCCACCTAGCGGCCGAGCAGTACTTC. This gives the protein CASSSHLAAEQYF.

This chain links TRBV9 with TRBJ1-1; TRBD1 matches 9 bases. The CDR3 has 15 amino acids. CDR1 is SGDLS, CDR2 YYNGEE, per germline. Trimming at V came to 0 bases and at J to 3 bases, leaving 3 bases not matched to a gene. For the CDR3, the DNA is TGTGCCAGCAGCGTAGGACAGGGGGGATACACTGAAGCTTTCTTT. Protein product: CASSVGQGGYTEAFF.

The chain employs TRBV6-1 and TRBJ1-2; the D gene is possibly TRBD1 (6 bases). Germline CDR1 reads MNHNS; CDR2 reads SASEGT. The CDR3 consists of 15 residues. The V gene lost 2 bases and the J gene lost 8 bases, with 18 bases spanning the gap. The DNA of the CDR3 is TGTGCCAGCAGTGAACTGGGACACCAGACGGGGGGCTACACCTTC. Translation gives CASSELGHQTGGYTF.

This rearrangement joins TRBV6-5 to TRBJ1-4, with TRBD1 matching over 8 bases. After removal of 6 bases from V and 5 bases from J, the junction contained 5 bases not matched to a gene. Germline V CDR1 and CDR2: MNHEY, SVGAGI. This CDR3 region has 14 residues. CDR3 DNA sequence: TGTGCCAGCAGAACAGGGGGGAGAAATGAAAAACTGTTTTTT. It yields the protein CASRTGGRNEKLFF.

This clone has a handful of counts. The genes are TRBV28 and TRBJ1-4; 8 bases match TRBD1. Looked up from germline, CDR1 is MDHEN and CDR2 is SYDVKM. The V and J ends lost 3 bases and 2 bases, in that order; junction bases with no gene match: 8. The length of the CDR3 is 17 residues. The CDR3 DNA reads as TGTGCCAGCAGTTTTGGACAGGGATTTGTTACTAATGAAAAACTGTTTTTT. Protein: CASSFGQGFVTNEKLFF.

This CDR3 is CASSQVAGAGEQFF. The CDR3 DNA reads TGCGCCAGCAGCCAAGTAGCGGGGGCGGGTGAGCAGTTCTTC. V and J are TRBV4-3 and TRBJ2-1; TRBD2 matches 9 bases. Unmatched junction bases numbered 4, after V lost 1 base and J lost 9 bases. CDR1 is LGHNA, CDR2 YSLEER, per germline. The CDR3 loop spans 14 amino acids.

This clone was picked up one time. The V and J genes are TRBV7-8 and TRBJ1-5; 10 positions agree with TRBD1. Per the germline V gene, CDR1 is SGHVS and CDR2 is FQNEAQ. The trim removed 1 base at V and 7 bases at J, leaving 4 bases unmatched. The CDR3 is 15 amino acids. CDR3 region: CASSLGGQGGQPQHF. CDR3 DNA: TGTGCCAGCAGCTTAGGAGGACAGGGGGGACAGCCCCAGCATTTT. Full variable domain (outside the CDR3, taken from reference TRBV7-8 and TRBJ1-5): GAGVSQSPRYKVAKRGQDVALRCDPISGHVSLFWYQQALGQGPEFLTYFQNEAQLDKSGLPSDRFFAERPEGSVSTLKIQRTQQEDSAVYLCASSLGGQGGQPQHFGDGTRLSIL.

The V and J genes are TRBV4-3 and TRBJ1-4; no definite D call. Trimming took off 0 bases at V and 0 bases at J, with 5 bases between the two ends. Germline values: CDR1 LGHNA, CDR2 YSLEER. The CDR3 consists of 15 residues. Here the CDR3 DNA reads TGCGCCAGCAGCCAAGATCGGGCAACTAATGAAAAACTGTTTTTT. Protein product: CASSQDRATNEKLFF.

The rearrangement links TRBV7-3 to TRBJ2-1; 9 nucleotides align to TRBD2. V was clipped by 6 bases and J by 8 bases; unmatched bases: 11. This CDR3 has 15 amino acids. Germline V gene data show CDR1 as SGHTA and CDR2 as FQGTGA. The DNA of the CDR3 is TGTGCCAGCAGTTATAGCGGGAGTGAGGGGGATGAGCAGTTCTTC. Its translation is CASSYSGSEGDEQFF.

The chain combines TRBV6-6 with TRBJ1-5; maybe TRBD1 (5 bases). The V end lost 2 bases, the J end lost 0 bases, and 8 bases lay between the germline ends. The CDR3 is made up of 15 amino acids. Per germline, CDR1 MNHNY and CDR2 SVGAGI (reference sequence). The CDR3 DNA is TGTGCCAGCAGTTACGAAGGGGATAGCAATCAGCCCCAGCATTTT. Translated: CASSYEGDSNQPQHF.

The chain has TRBV2 and TRBJ2-7; D perhaps matches TRBD2 (5 bases). This CDR3 spans 12 amino acids. V lost 8 bases to trimming and J lost 0 bases, with 8 bases between them. The germline CDR1 and CDR2 sequences are SNHLY and FYNNEI. The CDR3 DNA reads as TGTGCCAGCCTCACTAGCTCCTACGAGCAGTACTTC. The encoded protein is CASLTSSYEQYF.

The chain uses TRBV11-1 and TRBJ2-3; D is undetermined. The germline V gene has CDR1 SGHAT and CDR2 FQDESV (reference sequence). The germline V and J ends were trimmed by 1 base and 8 bases, with 10 bases remaining between them. CDR3 size: 13 residues. The CDR3 is CASSLGELATQYF. The CDR3 bases are TGTGCCAGCAGCTTAGGCGAACTTGCTACGCAGTATTTT.